Listed below are T cell receptor beta chains from one sample, sequenced in a study of blood T cell repertoires in COVID-19. Some clones are missing from TCRdb's copy, which holds only in-frame ones; the method was immunoSEQ multiplex PCR. The repertoire holds 6,400 or so clones, with 74% as singletons. Sequenced material: peripheral blood. The receptors were sampled from a man aged 55-75 years with acute or convalescent COVID-19. Each CDR3 is given with its conserved first and last residue. A D gene is named only where the DNA matches it firmly. Not every row has a clone size; where given, it reads once, few, many or a size class.

V: TRBV6-2/TRBV6-3
D: -
size: large
J: TRBJ1-1
DNA: TGTGCCAGCAGTTATCGGTTTTCAGAAGCTTTCTTT
CDR3: CASSYRFSEAFF

V: TRBV5-5
D: TRBD1
size: -
J: TRBJ1-1
DNA: TGTGCCAGCAGCCCGCGGGACAGGGCACCGCAAGCTTTCTTT
CDR3: CASSPRDRAPQAFF

V: TRBV5-1
D: -
size: -
J: TRBJ1-1
DNA: TGCGCCAGCAGCTTGAGACCCCGGGACAAGAAGAACACTGAAGCTTTCTTT
CDR3: CASSLRPRDKKNTEAFF

V: TRBV18
D: TRBD1
size: -
J: TRBJ1-2
DNA: TGTGCCAGCTCATCCTACAGGGGGCGAGGGAACTATGGCTACACCTTC
CDR3: CASSSYRGRGNYGYTF

V: TRBV5-1
D: -
size: -
J: TRBJ2-7
DNA: TGCGCCAGCAGCAATCCGGGGGCCTACGAGCAGTACTTC
CDR3: CASSNPGAYEQYF

V: TRBV30
D: TRBD2
size: -
J: TRBJ2-2
DNA: TGTGCCTGGGTCGGAGAGCGGGGTGACACCGGGGAGCTGTTTTTT
CDR3: CAWVGERGDTGELFF

V: TRBV5-1
D: TRBD2
size: -
J: TRBJ2-3
DNA: TGCGCCAGCAGCTTGGGGGGACTAGCGAAGACAGATACGCAGTATTTT
CDR3: CASSLGGLAKTDTQYF

V: TRBV14
D: TRBD1
size: -
J: TRBJ2-7
DNA: TGTGCCAGCAGCCGGGACAGGGGGGTCGAGCAGTACTTC
CDR3: CASSRDRGVEQYF

V: TRBV18
D: -
size: -
J: TRBJ1-5
DNA: TGTGCCAGCTCACCAGACAGAAATCAGCCCCAGCATTTT
CDR3: CASSPDRNQPQHF

V: TRBV6-1
D: TRBD1
size: -
J: TRBJ1-5
DNA: TGTGCCAGCAGTGATACGACAGGGAGTTATAGCAATCAGCCCCAGCATTTT
CDR3: CASSDTTGSYSNQPQHF

V: TRBV6-1
D: -
size: -
J: TRBJ1-5
DNA: TGTGCCAGCAGTGAACCATCACCAGGGGTGAGCAATCAGCCCCAGCATTTT
CDR3: CASSEPSPGVSNQPQHF

V: TRBV7-2
D: -
size: few
J: TRBJ2-7
DNA: TGTGCCAGCAGTCGATCAGACCTAGTGGGTTACGAGCAGTACTTC
CDR3: CASSRSDLVGYEQYF

V: TRBV12-3/TRBV12-4
D: -
size: -
J: TRBJ2-7
DNA: TGTGCCAGCAGTTTTGGAGGGCTCTACGAGCAGTACTTC
CDR3: CASSFGGLYEQYF

V: TRBV6-5
D: -
size: -
J: TRBJ1-1
DNA: TGTGCCAGCAGGAGCGGGAAGAACACTGAAGCTTTCTTT
CDR3: CASRSGKNTEAFF

V: TRBV7-3
D: TRBD1
size: once
J: TRBJ1-2
DNA: TGTGCCAGCAGCCCCGGGACAGATCCTAACTATGGCTACACCTTC
CDR3: CASSPGTDPNYGYTF

V: TRBV25-1
D: -
size: once
J: TRBJ2-3
DNA: TGTGCCAGCAGTGAATACGGCAGGGGCACAGATACGCAGTATTTT
CDR3: CASSEYGRGTDTQYF

V: TRBV6-5
D: -
size: -
J: TRBJ1-2
DNA: TGTGCCAGCATTGTCGGCAGGGATGGTGGCTACACCTTC
CDR3: CASIVGRDGGYTF

V: TRBV7-2
D: TRBD1
size: -
J: TRBJ2-7
DNA: TGTGCCAGCAGCTTAAGAAGGGACAGCTACGAGCAGTACTTC
CDR3: CASSLRRDSYEQYF

V: TRBV3-1/TRBV3-2
D: TRBD2
size: -
J: TRBJ2-1
DNA: TGTGCCAGCAGCTCCCGCGGGCGGGAGGGCTCCTACAATGAGCAGTTCTTC
CDR3: CASSSRGREGSYNEQFF

V: TRBV5-1
D: -
size: few
J: TRBJ2-1
DNA: TGCGCCAGCAGCTTTGCAGGGGAGACCTACAATGAGCAGTTCTTC
CDR3: CASSFAGETYNEQFF

V: TRBV5-1
D: TRBD1
size: -
J: TRBJ1-1
DNA: TGCGCCAGTACGGGACAGGGAAGTACTGAAGCTTTCTTT
CDR3: CASTGQGSTEAFF

V: TRBV3-1/TRBV3-2
D: TRBD1
size: -
J: TRBJ1-5
DNA: TGTGCCAGCAGCCAGGGACAGGCCTACAATCAGCCCCAGCATTTT
CDR3: CASSQGQAYNQPQHF

V: TRBV6-2/TRBV6-3
D: TRBD1
size: -
J: TRBJ1-1
DNA: TGTGCCAGCAGTTACTCAGCAGGGGGCTTGAACACTGAAGCTTTCTTT
CDR3: CASSYSAGGLNTEAFF

V: TRBV4-3
D: TRBD2
size: -
J: TRBJ2-2
DNA: TGCGCCAGCAGCCAAGATCTGGCGGGGGGAGGCGGGGAGCTGTTTTTT
CDR3: CASSQDLAGGGGELFF

V: TRBV19
D: -
size: -
J: TRBJ1-1
DNA: TGTGCCAGTAGTATCAGGGATGAAGCTTTCTTT
CDR3: CASSIRDEAFF

V: TRBV27
D: -
size: few
J: TRBJ1-1
DNA: TGTGCCAGCACCTCAGGGTCCAGGGCGCCTTTCTTT
CDR3: CASTSGSRAPFF

V: TRBV9
D: -
size: -
J: TRBJ2-4
DNA: TGTGCCAGCAGCGAGGGGTCCAAAAACATTCAGTACTTC
CDR3: CASSEGSKNIQYF

V: TRBV6-5
D: TRBD2
size: -
J: TRBJ2-7
DNA: TGTGCCAGCAGCTGGACTAGCGGAGTTTACGAGCAGTACTTC
CDR3: CASSWTSGVYEQYF

V: TRBV20-1
D: TRBD1
size: once
J: TRBJ1-3
DNA: TGCAGTGCTAGTCTCCAGGGGGTTGGAAACACCATATATTTT
CDR3: CSASLQGVGNTIYF

V: TRBV7-2
D: TRBD1
size: -
J: TRBJ1-3
DNA: TGTGCCAGCAGCTTAGACAGGCCAGGGGGTTTAGGAAACACCATATATTTT
CDR3: CASSLDRPGGLGNTIYF

V: TRBV4-3
D: -
size: -
J: TRBJ1-5
DNA: TGCGCCAGCAGCCAAGATCTGAGAGGAGGGAATCAGCCCCAGCATTTT
CDR3: CASSQDLRGGNQPQHF

V: TRBV7-9
D: TRBD2
size: -
J: TRBJ2-1
DNA: TGTGCCAGCAGCCCCCTATTGACGCTAGCGGAAGGGGCGTACAATGAGCAGTTCTTC
CDR3: CASSPLLTLAEGAYNEQFF

V: TRBV5-6
D: -
size: -
J: TRBJ1-6
DNA: TGTGCCAGCAGCTTGAAACGGGATAATTCACCCCTCCACTTT
CDR3: CASSLKRDNSPLHF

V: TRBV5-4
D: TRBD2
size: -
J: TRBJ2-3
DNA: TGTGCCAGCAGCTTGGGGGGGCTAGCGGGGGCCCTAACAAGAGATACGCAGTATTTT
CDR3: CASSLGGLAGALTRDTQYF

V: TRBV5-4
D: TRBD1
size: few
J: TRBJ1-2
DNA: TGTGCCAGCAGCTTGGAACCCACAGGGGATCGAGGCTACACCTTC
CDR3: CASSLEPTGDRGYTF

V: TRBV7-8
D: TRBD1
size: -
J: TRBJ2-5
DNA: TGTGCCAGCAGCACGGGACAGGCGAAAGAGACCCAGTACTTC
CDR3: CASSTGQAKETQYF

V: TRBV28
D: TRBD2
size: -
J: TRBJ2-7
DNA: TGTGCCAGCAGTCCGCCCGGGACTAGCGGAAAGAAGCAGTACTTC
CDR3: CASSPPGTSGKKQYF

V: TRBV2
D: -
size: -
J: TRBJ1-2
DNA: TGTGCCAGCAGTCGGGATCCTAACTATGGCTACACCTTC
CDR3: CASSRDPNYGYTF

V: TRBV3-1/TRBV3-2
D: -
size: -
J: TRBJ2-3
DNA: TGTGCCAGCAGCCAAGAGGGCAGCACAGATACGCAGTATTTT
CDR3: CASSQEGSTDTQYF

V: TRBV4-1
D: TRBD2
size: -
J: TRBJ2-1
DNA: TGCGCCAGCAGCCAAGAGGGTGCGGGGGTGCAGTTCTTC
CDR3: CASSQEGAGVQFF

V: TRBV3-1/TRBV3-2
D: TRBD1
size: -
J: TRBJ1-1
DNA: TGTGCCAGCAGCCAAGGGGGGACAGGGGAAGCTTTCTTT
CDR3: CASSQGGTGEAFF